This TCR beta chain was recorded in a study of identical twins. TCRdb independently ran MiXCR on the 5' RACE reads; one entry per CDR3 protein. Among 400,000 to 650,000 distinct CDR3 sequences listed, roughly 21% were seen once. CDR1 and CDR2 (germline): DFQATT, SNEGSKA (reference sequence). Trimming removed 6 bases from V and 1 base from J, with 9 bases in between. This CDR3 contains 12 residues. This sample also belongs to another study, concerning T cells expressing NK-cell markers.

The rearrangement joins TRBV20-1 to TRBJ1-2, with unresolved D. The receptor comes from a woman aged 18-29 years in good health. Source material: CD4+ T cells sorted from blood. The CDR3, as DNA: TGCAGTGCCCGACCCTTTAACTATGGCTACACCTTC. Protein: CSARPFNYGYTF.